This T cell receptor (beta chain) comes out of a study of cytomegalovirus exposure and HLA in healthy donors. The CDR3 runs 16 residues. Unmatched junction bases numbered 8, after V lost 2 bases and J lost 3 bases. Germline V CDR1 and CDR2: SGHNT, YYREEE (reference sequence). Amplification used 60 Vbeta primers and 13 Jbeta primers. Libraries were prepared by immunoSEQ multiplex PCR; TCRdb keeps only in-frame clonotypes and omits some of them. The table shows a few hundred thousand clones, with over 70% occurring only once. These donors counted as nominally healthy when sampled, but unrecorded immune exposures were likely. This clone was recorded a few times. The antigen is undetermined. Findings of the study overall: Researchers counted around 150 TCR beta chains as cytomegalovirus-associated. Analysis performed later found approximately 17,000 TCR beta sequences associated with HLA alleles at 0.05 false discovery rate. Using the classifier, cytomegalovirus status was reportedly diagnosed with high specificity and sensitivity.

The chain couples TRBV5-4 to TRBJ1-1; TRBD1 matches at 9 bases. The receptor was derived from a woman aged 55-69 years in good health and CMV-seropositive. Material: PBMCs. CDR3 sequence: CASSFPPGQGDTEAFF. DNA for the CDR3: TGTGCCAGCAGCTTTCCTCCGGGACAGGGCGACACTGAAGCTTTCTTT.